These T cell receptor beta chains were read from a single sample in a study of shared clonotypes between healthy human individuals. Using immunoSEQ multiplex PCR, the repertoire was profiled, and TCRdb retains in-frame clones only, with some absent. The sample lists about 600,000 clones; 97% were seen once. Material: naive CD4+ T cells sorted from blood. These receptors came from a woman aged 25 to 39 in good health. Both conserved end residues are part of each CDR3. A D gene is named only where the DNA matches it firmly. Not all rows give a size; the values are once, few, many and, for expanded clones, a class.

V	length	size	D	J	DNA	CDR3
TRBV19	16	NA	NA	TRBJ2-2	TGTGCCAGTAGTTTAGGGGTCTCAGTAGACACCGGGGAGCTGTTTTTT	CASSLGVSVDTGELFF
TRBV25-1	12	NA	NA	TRBJ2-3	TGTGCCAGCAGTGAATGGGCAGATACGCAGTATTTT	CASSEWADTQYF
TRBV28	13	NA	TRBD2	TRBJ2-5	TGTGCCAGCAGTCTCGGGAGGGAGGAGACCCAGTACTTC	CASSLGREETQYF
TRBV7-9	15	once	TRBD2	TRBJ2-7	TGTGCCAGCAGCTCCATGACTAGCGGGACCCACGAGCAGTACTTC	CASSSMTSGTHEQYF
TRBV4-1	14	NA	NA	TRBJ2-5	TGCGCCAGCAGCCAAGATCCAGGGGAAGAGACCCAGTACTTC	CASSQDPGEETQYF
TRBV6-1	15	NA	TRBD1	TRBJ1-1	TGTGCCAGCAGTGGACACAGGGGCTTGAACACTGAAGCTTTCTTT	CASSGHRGLNTEAFF
TRBV11-2	12	NA	NA	TRBJ2-1	TGTGCCAGCAGACACCGGTACAATGAGCAGTTCTTC	CASRHRYNEQFF
TRBV11-2	15	NA	TRBD2	TRBJ2-1	TGTGCCAGCAGAGATAGCGGGAGGGGTTACAATGAGCAGTTCTTC	CASRDSGRGYNEQFF
TRBV29-1	13	NA	TRBD1	TRBJ1-2	TGCCGGGTCTCCGACAGGGGTGAAGTGGGCTACACCTTC	CRVSDRGEVGYTF
TRBV19	15	NA	NA	TRBJ1-2	TGTGCCAGTAGTATCGGCCTAACAGGGCACTATGGCTACACCTTC	CASSIGLTGHYGYTF
TRBV10-3	14	NA	NA	TRBJ2-5	TGTGCCATCAGTGAGAACGGACACCAAGAGACCCAGTACTTC	CAISENGHQETQYF
TRBV27	15	NA	TRBD1	TRBJ2-6	TGTGCCAGCACCCTGGACAGGGATGGGGCCAACGTCCTGACTTTC	CASTLDRDGANVLTF
TRBV28	12	few	NA	TRBJ1-2	TGTGCCAGCAGTTTACAGGGGTATGGCTACACCTTC	CASSLQGYGYTF
TRBV9	13	NA	NA	TRBJ2-5	TGTGCCAGCAGCGTATACGGGGATGAGACCCAGTACTTC	CASSVYGDETQYF
TRBV2	15	NA	TRBD1	TRBJ2-2	TGTGCCAGCAGATGGGACAGGGGGAACACCGGGGAGCTGTTTTTT	CASRWDRGNTGELFF
TRBV13	13	NA	NA	TRBJ2-7	TGTGCCAGCAGCTTAGCAGGGATCTACGAGCAGTACTTC	CASSLAGIYEQYF
TRBV19	13	NA	NA	TRBJ1-1	TGTGCCAGTAGTATACAGGGGAGCACTGAAGCTTTCTTT	CASSIQGSTEAFF
TRBV5-4	14	NA	TRBD1	TRBJ2-7	TGTGCCAGCAGCTCCAGACAGGGGGCGCGGGTGCAGTACTTC	CASSSRQGARVQYF
TRBV5-5	15	NA	NA	TRBJ1-2	TGTGCCAGCAGCTTGGCTTTAGGAAGTAACTATGGCTACACCTTC	CASSLALGSNYGYTF
TRBV2	14	NA	NA	TRBJ2-2	TGTGCCAGCAGTGTAGGGTCCGTCACCGGGGAGCTGTTTTTT	CASSVGSVTGELFF
TRBV7-9	15	NA	NA	TRBJ2-1	TGTGCCAGCAGCCGATTGGCTAACTCCTACAATGAGCAGTTCTTC	CASSRLANSYNEQFF
TRBV4-1	15	NA	NA	TRBJ1-1	TGCGCCAGCAGCCAGACCGGGACACTAAACACTGAAGCTTTCTTT	CASSQTGTLNTEAFF
TRBV6-1	14	NA	NA	TRBJ2-6	TGTGCCAGCAGTGCCCCGGGGGAGGCCAACGTCCTGACTTTC	CASSAPGEANVLTF
TRBV10-3	13	NA	NA	TRBJ2-3	TGTGCCATCAGTGAGCACGTTTCAGATACGCAGTATTTT	CAISEHVSDTQYF
TRBV7-9	14	NA	TRBD2	TRBJ2-3	TGTGCCAGCAGCCCGAGGACTAGCTACGATACGCAGTATTTT	CASSPRTSYDTQYF
TRBV28	14	NA	NA	TRBJ2-7	TGTGCCAGCAGTTTCGGGACTGCCCTGTGGAAGCAGTACTTC	CASSFGTALWKQYF
TRBV27	13	NA	NA	TRBJ2-7	TGTGCCAGCAGTTTAGATTCCTACAGTGAGCAGTACTTC	CASSLDSYSEQYF
TRBV7-2	15	NA	NA	TRBJ2-2	TGTGCCAGCAGCTTCGAGGCGGGGAACACCGGGGAGCTGTTTTTT	CASSFEAGNTGELFF
TRBV27	15	NA	NA	TRBJ2-5	TGTGCCAGCAGTCTCTCGAGACAGTACCAAGAGACCCAGTACTTC	CASSLSRQYQETQYF